This TCR beta chain was obtained from a study of cytotoxic CD8 clonotypes in ibrutinib-treated CLL. Overall study context: Patients: fewer than 12 relapsed/refractory, 15 treatment-naive, 17 to 18 IGHV unmutated. Mean values per sample were around 250,000 productive templates and under 100,000 productive rearrangements. Overall study results and limits: Rising at ibrutinib response, clonality subsequently fell back toward baseline at progression. Contraction or stability on treatment characterized the public clonotypes, which were uncommon.

Method: immunoSEQ multiplex PCR; TCRdb's copy keeps in-frame clones and lacks some. Here the sample spans around 140,000 clones, more than 70% being singletons. Concerning this clone: Its antigen is unidentified.

V lost 5 bases to trimming and J lost 6 bases; unmatched junction nucleotides: 6. CDR1 is SGHRS and CDR2 is YFSETQ in the germline V gene. The CDR3 is 15 residues long. The specimen was PBMCs, collected after 36 months of ibrutinib treatment. The clonotype comes from a human donor with chronic lymphocytic leukemia. This chain uses TRBV5-1 with TRBJ2-1, with 12 bases lining up with TRBD2. The CDR3 region has the DNA TGCGCCAGCAGACGACTAGCGGGAGAAGCCAATGAGCAGTTCTTC. It specifies CASRRLAGEANEQFF.